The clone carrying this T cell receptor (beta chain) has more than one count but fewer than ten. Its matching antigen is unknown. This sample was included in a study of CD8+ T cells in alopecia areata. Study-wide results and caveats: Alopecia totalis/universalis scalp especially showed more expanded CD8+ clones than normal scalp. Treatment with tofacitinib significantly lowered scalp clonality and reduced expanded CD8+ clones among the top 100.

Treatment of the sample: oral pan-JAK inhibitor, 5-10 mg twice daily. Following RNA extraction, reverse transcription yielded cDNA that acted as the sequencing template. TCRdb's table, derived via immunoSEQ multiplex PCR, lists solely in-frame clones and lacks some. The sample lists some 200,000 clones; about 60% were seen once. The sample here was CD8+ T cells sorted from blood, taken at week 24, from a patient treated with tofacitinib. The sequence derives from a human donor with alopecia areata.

The CDR3 protein is CASSEWETQYF. The CDR3 DNA is TGTGCCAGCAGTGAATGGGAGACCCAGTACTTC. The rearrangement uses TRBV25-1 and TRBJ2-5; D ambiguous. Trimming stripped 1 base from V and 5 bases from J, with 2 bases between. Germline assignment: CDR1 MGHDK and CDR2 SYGVNS. This CDR3 is 11 amino acids long. The full variable domain, rest sourced from reference TRBV25-1 and TRBJ2-5, is EADIYQTPRYLVIGTGKKITLECSQTMGHDKMYWYQQDPGMELHLIHYSYGVNSTEKGDLSSESTVSRIRTEHFPLTLESARPSHTSQYLCASSEWETQYFGPGTRLLVL.